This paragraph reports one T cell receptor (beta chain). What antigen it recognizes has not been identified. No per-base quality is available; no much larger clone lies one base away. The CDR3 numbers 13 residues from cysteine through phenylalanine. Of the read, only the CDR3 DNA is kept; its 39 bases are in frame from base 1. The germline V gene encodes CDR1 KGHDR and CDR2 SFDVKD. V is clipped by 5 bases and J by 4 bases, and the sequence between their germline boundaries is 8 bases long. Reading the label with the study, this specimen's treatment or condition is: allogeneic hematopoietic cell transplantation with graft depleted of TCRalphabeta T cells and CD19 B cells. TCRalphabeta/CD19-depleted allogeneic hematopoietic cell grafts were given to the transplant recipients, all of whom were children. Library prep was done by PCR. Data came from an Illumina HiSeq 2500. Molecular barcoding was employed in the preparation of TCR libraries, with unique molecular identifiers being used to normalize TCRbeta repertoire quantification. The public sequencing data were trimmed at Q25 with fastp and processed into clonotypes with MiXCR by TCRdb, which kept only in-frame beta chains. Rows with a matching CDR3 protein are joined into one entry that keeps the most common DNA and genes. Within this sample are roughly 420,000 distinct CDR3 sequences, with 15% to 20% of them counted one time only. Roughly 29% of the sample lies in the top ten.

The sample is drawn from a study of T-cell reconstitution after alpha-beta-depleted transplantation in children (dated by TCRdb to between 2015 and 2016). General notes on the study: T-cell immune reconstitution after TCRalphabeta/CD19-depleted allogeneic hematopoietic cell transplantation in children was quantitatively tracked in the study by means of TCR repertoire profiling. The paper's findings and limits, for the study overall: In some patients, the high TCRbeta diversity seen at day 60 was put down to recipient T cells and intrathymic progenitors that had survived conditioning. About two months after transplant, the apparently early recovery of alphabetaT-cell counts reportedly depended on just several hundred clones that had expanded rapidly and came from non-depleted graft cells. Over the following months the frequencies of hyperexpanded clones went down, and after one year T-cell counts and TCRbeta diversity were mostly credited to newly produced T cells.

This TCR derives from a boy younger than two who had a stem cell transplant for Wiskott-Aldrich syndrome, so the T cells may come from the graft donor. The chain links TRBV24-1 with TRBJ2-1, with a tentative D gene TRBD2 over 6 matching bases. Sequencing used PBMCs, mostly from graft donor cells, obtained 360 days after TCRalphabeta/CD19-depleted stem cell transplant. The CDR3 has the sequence CATSAGTYNEQFF. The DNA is TGTGCCACCAGTGCCGGGACTTACAATGAGCAGTTCTTC.